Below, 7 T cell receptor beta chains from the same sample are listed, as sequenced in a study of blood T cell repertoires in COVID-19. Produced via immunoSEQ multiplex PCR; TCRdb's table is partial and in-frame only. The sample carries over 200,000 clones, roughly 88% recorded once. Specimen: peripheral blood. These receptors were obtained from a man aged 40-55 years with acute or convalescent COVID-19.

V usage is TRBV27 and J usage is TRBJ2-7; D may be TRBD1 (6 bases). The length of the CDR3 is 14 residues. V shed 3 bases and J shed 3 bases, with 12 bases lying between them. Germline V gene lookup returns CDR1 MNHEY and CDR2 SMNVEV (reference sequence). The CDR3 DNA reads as TGTGCCAGCAGTTTGGGACACCGAAACTACGAGCAGTACTTC. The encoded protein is CASSLGHRNYEQYF.

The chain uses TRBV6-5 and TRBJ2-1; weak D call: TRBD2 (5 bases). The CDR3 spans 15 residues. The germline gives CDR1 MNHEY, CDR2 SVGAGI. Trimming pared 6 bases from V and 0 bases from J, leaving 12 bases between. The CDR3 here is CASRSDSRSYNEQFF. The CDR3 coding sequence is TGTGCCAGCAGGTCGGACTCTCGCTCCTACAATGAGCAGTTCTTC.

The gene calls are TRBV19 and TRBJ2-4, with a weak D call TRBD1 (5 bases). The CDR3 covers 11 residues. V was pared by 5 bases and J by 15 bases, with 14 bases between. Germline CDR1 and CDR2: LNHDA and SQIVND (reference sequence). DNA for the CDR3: TGTGCCAGTAGTTCGTCCAGGGCTCGGTACTTC. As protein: CASSSSRARYF. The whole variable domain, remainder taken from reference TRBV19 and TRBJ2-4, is DGGITQSPKYLFRKEGQNVTLSCEQNLNHDAMYWYRQDPGQGLRLIYYSQIVNDFQKGDIAEGYSVSREKKESFPLTVTSAQKNPTAFYLCASSSSRARYFGAGTRLSVL.

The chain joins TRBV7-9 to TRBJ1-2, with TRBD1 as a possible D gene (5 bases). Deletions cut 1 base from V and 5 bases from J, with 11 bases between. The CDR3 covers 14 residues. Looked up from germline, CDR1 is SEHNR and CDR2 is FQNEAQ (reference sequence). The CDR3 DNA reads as TGTGCCAGCAGCTTAGAAGACAGCTGGTATGGCTACACCTTC. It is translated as CASSLEDSWYGYTF.

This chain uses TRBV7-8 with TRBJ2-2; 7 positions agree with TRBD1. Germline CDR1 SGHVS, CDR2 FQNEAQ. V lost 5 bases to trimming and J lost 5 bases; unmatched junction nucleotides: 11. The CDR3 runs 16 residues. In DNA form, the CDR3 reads TGTGCCAGCAGCACACCTACCAGGGGGTTTACCGGGGAGCTGTTTTTT. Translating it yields CASSTPTRGFTGELFF. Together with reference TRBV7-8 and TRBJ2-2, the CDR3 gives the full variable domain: GAGVSQSPRYKVAKRGQDVALRCDPISGHVSLFWYQQALGQGPEFLTYFQNEAQLDKSGLPSDRFFAERPEGSVSTLKIQRTQQEDSAVYLCASSTPTRGFTGELFFGEGSRLTVL.

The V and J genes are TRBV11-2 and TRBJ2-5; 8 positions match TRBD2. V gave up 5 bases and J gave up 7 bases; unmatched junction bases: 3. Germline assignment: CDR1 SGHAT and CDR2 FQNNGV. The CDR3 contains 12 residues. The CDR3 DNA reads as TGTGCCAGCAGCCCCGGGGGGGGGACCCAGTACTTC. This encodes CASSPGGGTQYF.

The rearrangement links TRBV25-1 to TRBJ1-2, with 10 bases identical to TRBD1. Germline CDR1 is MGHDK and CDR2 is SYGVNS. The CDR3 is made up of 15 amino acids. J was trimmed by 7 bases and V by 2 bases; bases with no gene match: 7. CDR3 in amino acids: CASSEAGGQGSGYTF. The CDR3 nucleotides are TGTGCCAGCAGTGAAGCCGGGGGACAGGGGAGTGGCTACACCTTC.